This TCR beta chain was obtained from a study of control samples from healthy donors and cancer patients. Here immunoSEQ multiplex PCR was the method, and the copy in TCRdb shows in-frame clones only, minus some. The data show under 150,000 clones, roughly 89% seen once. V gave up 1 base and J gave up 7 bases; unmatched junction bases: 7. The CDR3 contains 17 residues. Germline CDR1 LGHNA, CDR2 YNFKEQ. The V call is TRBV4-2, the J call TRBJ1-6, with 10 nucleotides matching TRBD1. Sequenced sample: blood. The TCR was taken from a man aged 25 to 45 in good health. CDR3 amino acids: CASSQGSRTGGNSPLHF. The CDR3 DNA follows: TGTGCCAGCAGCCAAGGCTCCCGGACAGGGGGGAATTCACCCCTCCACTTT.